These 18 T cell receptor beta chains came from one sample sequenced in a study of CD4 T cells in relation to SARS-CoV-2 and coronaviruses. Here immunoSEQ multiplex PCR was the method, and the copy in TCRdb shows in-frame clones only, minus some. The sample contains 35,000 to 40,000 clones, 82% of which appear only once. Their target antigens are unknown. Sequencing was done on a sample of naive CD4+ T cells from PBMCs, cultured in vitro. Subset: naive CD4+ T cells isolated by negative enrichment. The receptor source for this set is an adult with COVID-19.

This clone was seen more than once but under ten times. V is TRBV11-2 and J is TRBJ2-2, with D perhaps TRBD1 (5 bases). The V end was cut by 5 bases, the J end by 1 base, with 8 bases between. Germline V CDR1 and CDR2: SGHAT, FQNNGV. The CDR3 is made up of 14 amino acids. CDR3 DNA sequence: TGTGCCAGCAGCCTTGACAGGAACACCGGGGAGCTGTTTTTT. Translation gives CASSLDRNTGELFF.

The chain combines TRBV7-2 with TRBJ2-7; 12 nucleotides align to TRBD2. V trimming: 6 bases; J trimming: 5 bases; junction bases outside the gene matches: 5. This CDR3 comprises 14 residues. Germline V gene data show CDR1 as SGHTA and CDR2 as FQGNSA. CDR3 coding DNA: TGTGCCAGCAGGGATTGGACTAGCGGGAACGAGCAGTACTTC. As protein: CASRDWTSGNEQYF.

V and J are TRBV5-1 and TRBJ1-2; no clear D gene. The CDR3 is 14 amino acids. Germline CDR1 SGHRS, CDR2 YFSETQ. Trimming pared 2 bases from V and 0 bases from J, leaving 8 bases between. In DNA, the CDR3 is TGCGCCAGCAGCTTAGGGCCTTCTAACTATGGCTACACCTTC. This translates into CASSLGPSNYGYTF.

V is TRBV7-9 and J is TRBJ2-1; 10 bases are a match to TRBD1. Germline values: CDR1 SEHNR, CDR2 FQNEAQ (reference sequence). The CDR3 has 18 amino acids. Trimming removed 3 bases from V and 4 bases from J; junction bases left unmatched: 12. The CDR3 DNA follows: TGTGCCAGCAGCTTGCTCCCCGGGACAGGGGTTTTTTACAATGAGCAGTTCTTC. Residues: CASSLLPGTGVFYNEQFF.

V and J are TRBV5-8 and TRBJ1-5, with D hard to call. Trimming stripped 2 bases from V and 1 base from J, with 7 bases between. In germline, CDR1 is SGHTS, CDR2 YDEGEE. This CDR3 is 14 amino acids long. The CDR3 here is CASSLYLSNQPQHF. The CDR3 bases are TGTGCCAGCAGCTTATATCTGAGCAATCAGCCCCAGCATTTT.

The chain is built from TRBV27 and TRBJ2-1; D gene unclear. Looked up from germline, CDR1 is MNHEY and CDR2 is SMNVEV (reference sequence). CDR3 length equals 12 residues. Trimming pared 6 bases from V and 6 bases from J, leaving 9 bases between. This CDR3 is CASRRPINEQFF. CDR3 in DNA: TGTGCCAGCAGGCGGCCAATCAATGAGCAGTTCTTC.

This clone appeared a single time. The chain links TRBV7-8 to TRBJ2-3; D is unresolved. V was trimmed by 5 bases and J by 2 bases, leaving 14 bases between them. The CDR3 is 15 residues long. CDR1 is SGHVS, CDR2 FQNEAQ, per germline. CDR3 DNA: TGTGCCAGCAGCCACCGAAGGGTCCCCACAGATACGCAGTATTTT. Its protein product is CASSHRRVPTDTQYF.

V and J are TRBV9 and TRBJ2-7; D ambiguous. Germline CDR1 SGDLS, CDR2 YYNGEE. V lost 0 bases to trimming and J lost 7 bases, with 14 bases between them. The CDR3 totals 14 residues. This CDR3 is CASSVGVTPGEQYF. In nucleotides, the CDR3 is TGTGCCAGCAGCGTAGGGGTTACTCCCGGGGAGCAGTACTTC.

This clone was observed a few times. The chain joins TRBV28 to TRBJ2-1; TRBD1 matches at 7 bases. Per germline, CDR1 MDHEN and CDR2 SYDVKM. CDR3 length: 17 amino acids. V was pared by 7 bases and J by 0 bases, with 12 bases of the junction left unmatched. The CDR3 region has the DNA TGTGCCAGCACAAAGGGGGCGAGAAGTTTCTCCTACAATGAGCAGTTCTTC. It specifies CASTKGARSFSYNEQFF.

This chain uses TRBV9 with TRBJ2-2; TRBD2 matches 15 bases. This CDR3 has 18 residues. Germline CDR1 reads SGDLS; CDR2 reads YYNGEE. V lost 4 bases and J lost 6; bases outside the gene matches: 10. CDR3 region: CASSPKAGLAGGPGELFF. In nucleotides, the CDR3 is TGTGCCAGCAGCCCAAAGGCGGGACTAGCGGGAGGCCCCGGGGAGCTGTTTTTT.

CDR3 sequence (DNA): TGTGCCAGCAGCGTAGGCAGCGGCTCTAGCACAGATACGCAGTATTTT. Protein sequence: CASSVGSGSSTDTQYF. The chain employs TRBV9 and TRBJ2-3; tentatively, D is TRBD2 (5 bases). The CDR3 covers 16 residues. Trimming cost V 0 bases and J 0 bases, with 11 bases left between them. From germline, CDR1 is SGDLS and CDR2 YYNGEE. Drawing the rest from reference TRBV9 and TRBJ2-3, the complete variable domain is DSGVTQTPKHLITATGQRVTLRCSPRSGDLSVYWYQQSLDQGLQFLIQYYNGEERAKGNILERFSAQQFPDLHSELNLSSLELGDSALYFCASSVGSGSSTDTQYFGPGTRLTVL.

The rearrangement uses TRBV18 and TRBJ1-2, with TRBD1 as a possible D gene (5 bases). The CDR3 is 13 amino acids. Germline CDR1 is KGHSH and CDR2 is LQKENI. The V end lost 3 bases, the J end lost 8 bases, and 13 bases lay between the germline ends. CDR3: CASSPLGRDGYTF. CDR3 coding DNA: TGTGCCAGCTCACCCTTGGGACGGGACGGCTACACCTTC. Full variable domain (missing parts from reference TRBV18 and TRBJ1-2): NAGVMQNPRHLVRRRGQEARLRCSPMKGHSHVYWYRQLPEEGLKFMVYLQKENIIDESGMPKERFSAEFPKEGPSILRIQQVVRGDSAAYFCASSPLGRDGYTFGSGTRLTVV.

V and J are TRBV7-9 and TRBJ2-7, with D unclear. The V end lost 6 bases, the J end lost 5 bases, and 5 bases lay between the germline ends. Germline values: CDR1 SEHNR, CDR2 FQNEAQ (reference sequence). This CDR3 comprises 10 residues. The CDR3 DNA reads as TGTGCCAGCAGTTCCAACGAGCAGTACTTC. Protein sequence: CASSSNEQYF.

The chain is built from TRBV6-6 and TRBJ2-7, with no clear D. The germline V gene has CDR1 MNHNY and CDR2 SVGAGI (reference sequence). V lost 7 bases, J lost 2 bases, and 6 bases lay in between. The CDR3 has 11 residues. CDR3 DNA sequence: TGTGCCAGCACCCAGGCCTACGAGCAGTACTTC. Translated: CASTQAYEQYF.

V is TRBV11-2 and J is TRBJ2-1, with TRBD2 as a possible D gene (6 bases). The CDR3 sequence is 15 residues long. V dropped 2 bases and J dropped 8 bases, with 16 bases sitting between them. Looked up from germline, CDR1 is SGHAT and CDR2 is FQNNGV. The CDR3, as DNA: TGTGCCAGCAGCTTATACGCGGGAAGGATCGATGAGCAGTTCTTC. This encodes CASSLYAGRIDEQFF. The variable domain in full, with the rest retrieved from reference TRBV11-2 and TRBJ2-1, is EAGVAQSPRYKIIEKRQSVAFWCNPISGHATLYWYQQILGQGPKLLIQFQNNGVVDDSQLPKDRFSAERLKGVDSTLKIQPAKLEDSAVYLCASSLYAGRIDEQFFGPGTRLTVL.

This clone was found a few times. The chain carries TRBV7-9 and TRBJ2-7; TRBD1 aligns across 11 bases. Germline V gene lookup returns CDR1 SEHNR and CDR2 FQNEAQ (reference sequence). The junction had 7 bases not matched to a gene; V was cut back by 5 bases and J by 4 bases. CDR3 length equals 15 residues. Here the CDR3 reads CASSAAGQGVYEQYF. The CDR3 nucleotides are TGTGCCAGCAGCGCGGCGGGACAGGGGGTTTACGAGCAGTACTTC.

This clone has only one observation. The J gene is TRBJ2-4, the V gene TRBV30, with 12 bases lining up with TRBD2. V lost 4 bases and J lost 1; bases outside the gene matches: 8. The germline V gene has CDR1 GTSNPN and CDR2 SVGIG (reference sequence). The CDR3 is 17 residues long. The CDR3 loop reads CAWNPRLAGEAKNIQYF. The DNA for the CDR3 is TGTGCCTGGAATCCGAGACTAGCGGGAGAGGCCAAAAACATTCAGTACTTC.

The J gene is TRBJ2-3, the V gene TRBV5-1, with D uncertain. The V end lost 0 bases, the J end lost 2 bases, and 10 bases lay between the germline ends. The germline V gene has CDR1 SGHRS and CDR2 YFSETQ. The CDR3 contains 15 residues. The CDR3 spells CASSLDRAATDTQYF. CDR3 DNA sequence: TGCGCCAGCAGCTTGGATAGGGCAGCCACAGATACGCAGTATTTT. Full variable domain (remainder filled in from reference TRBV5-1 and TRBJ2-3): KAGVTQTPRYLIKTRGQQVTLSCSPISGHRSVSWYQQTPGQGLQFLFEYFSETQRNKGNFPGRFSGRQFSNSRSEMNVSTLELGDSALYLCASSLDRAATDTQYFGPGTRLTVL.